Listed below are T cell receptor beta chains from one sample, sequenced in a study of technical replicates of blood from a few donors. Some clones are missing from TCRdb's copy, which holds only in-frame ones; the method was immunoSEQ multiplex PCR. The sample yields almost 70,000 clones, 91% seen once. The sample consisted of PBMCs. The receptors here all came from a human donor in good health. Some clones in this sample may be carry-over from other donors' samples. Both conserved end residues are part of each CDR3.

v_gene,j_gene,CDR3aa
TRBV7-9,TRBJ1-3,CASSSDRVSGNTIYF
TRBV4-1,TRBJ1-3,CASSQGGTGNTIYF
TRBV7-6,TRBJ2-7,CASSLGASEAYEQYF
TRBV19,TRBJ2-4,CASSISTSGGALAKNIQYF
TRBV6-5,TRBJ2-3,CASSYADTQYF
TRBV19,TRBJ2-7,CASSIGTGNYEQYF
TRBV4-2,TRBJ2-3,CASSPTEHSSGGTDTQYF
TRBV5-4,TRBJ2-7,CASGPGGTGGYEQYF
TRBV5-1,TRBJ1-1,CASSYTLMNTEAFF
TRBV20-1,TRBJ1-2,CSAVNEVYTF
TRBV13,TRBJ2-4,CASSLGATRTSSHKNIQYF
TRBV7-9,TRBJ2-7,CASSTGLQWYF
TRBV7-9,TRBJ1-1,CASSSKGGSNTEAFF
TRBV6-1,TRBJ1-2,CASSGTGKYGYTF
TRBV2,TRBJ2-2,CASSVYFSGELFF
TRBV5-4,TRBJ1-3,CASSLAGQGKSGNTIYF
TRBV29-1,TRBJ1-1,CSVSRTATNTEAFF
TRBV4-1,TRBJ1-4,CASSQGPPRGSNEKLFF
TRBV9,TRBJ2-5,CASSAEGGLAGGRGETQYF
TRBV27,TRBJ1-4,CASSPRRREGEKLFF
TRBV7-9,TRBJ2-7,CASSLSGRPSYEQYF
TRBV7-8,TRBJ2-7,CASSFSRTSYEQYF
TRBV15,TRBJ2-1,CATSRDGRTSGRDEQFF
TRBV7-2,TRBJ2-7,CASSLGRGTYEQYF
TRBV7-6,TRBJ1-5,CASSLALGRDQPQHF
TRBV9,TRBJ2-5,CASSVSGVARETQYF
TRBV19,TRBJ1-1,CASSIAWSNYEAFF
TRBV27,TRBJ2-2,CASSLSWQLAGELFF
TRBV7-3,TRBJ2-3,CASSQLAGPTDTQYF
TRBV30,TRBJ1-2,CAWSLQGAHYGYTF
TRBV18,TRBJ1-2,CASSPGRDRGYTF
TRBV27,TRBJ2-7,CASSLEAGYEQYF
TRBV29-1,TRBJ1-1,CSVSGWVTEAFF
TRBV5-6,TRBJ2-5,CASSFFSGRETQYF
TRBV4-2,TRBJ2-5,CASSRQTGGQETQYF
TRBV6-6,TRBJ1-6,CAGGSGTANSPLHF
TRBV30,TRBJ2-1,CAWSPSLGHNEQFF
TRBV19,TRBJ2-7,CASSQSGLRAYEQYF
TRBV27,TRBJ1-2,CASSLSRADYGYTF
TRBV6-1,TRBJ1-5,CASSDQGTQPQHF
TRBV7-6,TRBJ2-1,CASSGRDMSSYNEQFF
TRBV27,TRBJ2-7,CASSTWTGGKGNSEQYF
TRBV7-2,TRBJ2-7,CASSGQGRRSEQYF
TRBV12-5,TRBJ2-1,CASGFGGGYNEQFF
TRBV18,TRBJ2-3,CASSPYSSGNTDMQYF
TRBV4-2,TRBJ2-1,CASSQVLGGGHFF
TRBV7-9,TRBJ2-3,CASSLHSGTQYF
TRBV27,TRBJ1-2,CASGDRDSLNYGYTF
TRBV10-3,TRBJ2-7,CAISDSTGISYEQYF
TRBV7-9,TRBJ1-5,CASSWTGDNQPQHF
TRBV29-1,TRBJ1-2,CSVQPGQGMGGYTF
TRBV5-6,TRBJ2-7,CASSLDRVSYEQYF
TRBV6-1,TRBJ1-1,CASSAINRGSEAFF